The 28 T cell receptor beta chains below were found in one sample sequenced in a study of cytomegalovirus exposure and HLA in healthy donors. The PCR made use of 60 Vbeta and 13 Jbeta primers. Libraries were prepared by immunoSEQ multiplex PCR; TCRdb keeps only in-frame clonotypes and omits some of them. Here the sample table reports 150,000 to 200,000 clones. Sequencing was done on a sample of PBMCs. These receptors all stem from a woman in her sixties or seventies in good health and CMV-seronegative.

The rearrangement uses TRBV9 and TRBJ1-4; D is unclear. This CDR3 is built from 14 residues. The V gene's germline CDR1 is SGDLS and CDR2 YYNGEE. Between the trimmed V and J ends, which lost 3 bases and 0 bases, there was a span of 6 bases. The CDR3 protein is CASSATSTNEKLFF. The CDR3 DNA follows: TGTGCCAGCAGCGCGACTTCAACTAATGAAAAACTGTTTTTT.

This CDR3 is CASSLELAGGPLYEQYF. As DNA, the CDR3 is TGCGCCAGCAGCTTGGAACTAGCGGGAGGGCCTCTCTACGAGCAGTACTTC. The genes are TRBV5-1 and TRBJ2-7, with 13 nucleotides matching TRBD2. J was trimmed by 3 bases and V by 0 bases; bases with no gene match: 6. The germline CDR1 and CDR2 sequences are SGHRS and YFSETQ. The length of the CDR3 is 17 residues.

The chain combines TRBV19 with TRBJ2-5; 15 bases map to TRBD2. The CDR3 length is 17 residues. Per the germline V gene, CDR1 is LNHDA and CDR2 is SQIVND (reference sequence). With 8 bases clipped from V and 1 base from J, the junction kept 8 bases outside the gene matches. For the CDR3, the DNA is TGTGCCAGTGGTACCGGGACTAGCGGGGGGATCCAAGAGACCCAGTACTTC. This sequence encodes CASGTGTSGGIQETQYF. Looking up the rest from reference TRBV19 and TRBJ2-5 gives the full variable domain: DGGITQSPKYLFRKEGQNVTLSCEQNLNHDAMYWYRQDPGQGLRLIYYSQIVNDFQKGDIAEGYSVSREKKESFPLTVTSAQKNPTAFYLCASGTGTSGGIQETQYFGPGTRLLVL.

The rearrangement joins TRBV5-1 to TRBJ2-2; D is possibly TRBD1 (6 bases). The germline gives CDR1 SGHRS, CDR2 YFSETQ. The CDR3 is 14 amino acids. V was trimmed by 1 base and J by 6 bases, leaving 10 bases between them. In nucleotides, the CDR3 is TGCGCCAGCAGCTTGCCCACAGGGTCCGGGGAGCTGTTTTTT. It yields the protein CASSLPTGSGELFF.

This chain uses TRBV28 with TRBJ2-7; D gene uncertain. The length of the CDR3 is 15 residues. V shed 5 bases and J shed 0 bases, with 14 bases lying between them. The germline CDR1 and CDR2 sequences are MDHEN and SYDVKM. CDR3 in amino acids: CASSPRGAGSYEQYF. DNA for the CDR3: TGTGCCAGCAGTCCCCGCGGTGCCGGCTCCTACGAGCAGTACTTC.

The J gene is TRBJ1-5, the V gene TRBV25-1; tentatively, D is TRBD1 (5 bases). The CDR3 covers 15 residues. V lost 3 bases, J lost 4 bases, and 13 bases lay in between. Germline-derived CDR1 and CDR2 are MGHDK and SYGVNS. CDR3 sequence reads: CASSEGTGWNQPQHF. The CDR3 DNA sequence: TGTGCCAGCAGTGAGGGTACAGGTTGGAATCAGCCCCAGCATTTT. Looking up the rest from reference TRBV25-1 and TRBJ1-5 gives the full variable domain: EADIYQTPRYLVIGTGKKITLECSQTMGHDKMYWYQQDPGMELHLIHYSYGVNSTEKGDLSSESTVSRIRTEHFPLTLESARPSHTSQYLCASSEGTGWNQPQHFGDGTRLSIL.

This chain links TRBV19 with TRBJ2-1; 8 nucleotides line up with TRBD2. V lost 7 bases and J lost 4; bases outside the gene matches: 12. This CDR3 comprises 16 residues. Germline V CDR1 and CDR2: LNHDA, SQIVND (reference sequence). As DNA, the CDR3 is TGTGCCAGTACTCCGTGGATCGCGGGGGGATACAATGAGCAGTTCTTC. This translates into CASTPWIAGGYNEQFF.

The V gene is TRBV7-3, the J gene TRBJ2-1, with D possibly TRBD1 on 6 matching bases. Germline V gene sequence: CDR1 SGHTA, CDR2 FQGTGA. The CDR3 length is 16 residues. Deletions cut 2 bases from V and 1 base from J, with 12 bases between. The CDR3 is CASSLPGTKSYNEQFF. The CDR3 nucleotides read TGTGCCAGCAGCTTACCCGGGACAAAGTCCTACAATGAGCAGTTCTTC.

The chain uses TRBV11-1 and TRBJ1-1; D is unresolved. Per the germline V gene, CDR1 is SGHAT and CDR2 is FQDESV (reference sequence). The CDR3 runs to 13 residues. The germline V and J ends were trimmed by 8 bases and 1 base, with 11 bases remaining between them. CDR3 coding DNA: TGTGCCAGCGGAGGGCGGAGGAACACTGAAGCTTTCTTT. Residues: CASGGRRNTEAFF.

This chain uses TRBV7-9 with TRBJ2-1; TRBD2 matches at 10 bases. This CDR3 region has 16 residues. The J segment lost 4 bases and the V segment lost 4 bases, leaving 7 bases of the junction unmatched. The germline V gene has CDR1 SEHNR and CDR2 FQNEAQ (reference sequence). The CDR3 region is CASSSSSGRSYNEQFF. The CDR3 coding sequence is TGTGCCAGCAGCTCAAGTAGCGGGAGGTCTTACAATGAGCAGTTCTTC.

The CDR3 DNA follows: TGTGCCAGCAGCTTAAGACAGGCTGGAAACACTGAAGCTTTCTTT. It encodes CASSLRQAGNTEAFF. The V and J genes are TRBV7-6 and TRBJ1-1; tentatively, D is TRBD1 (6 bases). V lost 2 bases and J lost 2, with 12 bases in between. CDR1 and CDR2 (germline): SGHVS, FNYEAQ. This CDR3 contains 15 residues.

The CDR3 reads CASGIRGLNTEAFF. CDR3 nucleotide sequence: TGTGCCAGCGGAATCAGGGGATTAAACACTGAAGCTTTCTTT. The chain uses TRBV6-5 and TRBJ1-1; D is perhaps TRBD1 (6 bases). CDR3 length equals 14 residues. Germline CDR1 reads MNHEY; CDR2 reads SVGAGI. V was trimmed by 8 bases and J by 2 bases, leaving 15 bases between them.

The chain joins TRBV6-5 to TRBJ1-2, with D maybe TRBD1 (6 bases). V dropped 6 bases and J dropped 4 bases, with 12 bases sitting between them. CDR3 length: 13 amino acids. CDR1 is MNHEY, CDR2 SVGAGI, per germline. The DNA of the CDR3 is TGTGCCAGCAGAATCACAGGGAGCTATGGCTACACCTTC. Amino acids: CASRITGSYGYTF.

The chain employs TRBV15 and TRBJ1-1; 12 nucleotides match TRBD1. The germline gives CDR1 LNHNV, CDR2 YYDKDF (reference sequence). The CDR3 has 13 residues. J lost 10 bases, V lost 3 bases, and 3 bases had no gene match. The CDR3: CATSRGQGAGAFF. CDR3 nucleotide sequence: TGTGCCACCAGCAGGGGACAGGGGGCGGGAGCTTTCTTT.

The chain links TRBV6-1 to TRBJ1-5; D is uncertain. Germline V CDR1 and CDR2: MNHNS, SASEGT. Trimming pared 5 bases from V and 2 bases from J, leaving 10 bases between. The CDR3 sequence is 14 residues long. The CDR3 is CASSHAQGNQPQHF. The DNA of the CDR3 is TGTGCCAGCAGTCATGCGCAGGGCAATCAGCCCCAGCATTTT.

The chain employs TRBV4-3 and TRBJ1-1, with 7 bases aligning to TRBD1. The V and J ends lost 1 base and 2 bases, in that order; junction bases with no gene match: 7. The CDR3 is made up of 16 amino acids. Germline CDR1 LGHNA, CDR2 YSLEER. For the CDR3, the DNA is TGCGCCAGCAGCCAAGGAAGGGGACAGTTAAACACTGAAGCTTTCTTT. Encoded protein: CASSQGRGQLNTEAFF.

V and J are TRBV5-8 and TRBJ2-4; 7 bases fit TRBD1. The ends lost 3 bases at V and 6 bases at J; junction bases unmatched: 3. The V gene's germline CDR1 is SGHTS and CDR2 YDEGEE. This CDR3 has 13 amino acids. The CDR3, as DNA: TGTGCCAGCAGCTCGGACAGGTTAAACATTCAGTACTTC. Translated, it gives CASSSDRLNIQYF. Drawing the rest from reference TRBV5-8 and TRBJ2-4, the complete variable domain is EAGVTQSPTHLIKTRGQQATLRCSPISGHTSVYWYQQALGLGLQFLLWYDEGEERNRGNFPPRFSGRQFPNYSSELNVNALELEDSALYLCASSSDRLNIQYFGAGTRLSVL.

This sequence joins TRBV5-1 and TRBJ1-6; 10 bases fit TRBD1. The CDR3 consists of 14 residues. Germline-derived CDR1 and CDR2 are SGHRS and YFSETQ. J was trimmed by 10 bases and V by 4 bases; bases with no gene match: 5. The chain's CDR3 is CASSTGQGRSPLHF. CDR3 nucleotides: TGCGCCAGCAGCACGGGACAGGGGAGGTCACCCCTCCACTTT.

J is TRBJ2-7 and V is TRBV15, with 9 bases identical to TRBD1. The CDR3 is 14 residues long. Germline V lookup: CDR1 LNHNV, CDR2 YYDKDF (reference sequence). Losses at the gene ends were 5 bases for V and 4 bases for J; bases not matched to a gene: 6. The CDR3 sequence is CATSETGTGYEQYF. The DNA for the CDR3 is TGTGCCACCAGCGAAACCGGGACAGGGTACGAGCAGTACTTC.

The CDR3 sequence: CASSAASGPYEQYF. The CDR3 coding sequence is TGCGCCAGCAGTGCTGCTAGCGGTCCCTACGAGCAGTACTTC. This chain joins TRBV10-2 and TRBJ2-7; TRBD2 matches 7 bases. V gave up 4 bases and J gave up 2 bases; unmatched junction bases: 5. CDR1 WSHSY and CDR2 SAAADI come from the germline V gene. This CDR3 has 14 amino acids.

The chain has TRBV29-1 and TRBJ1-1; 8 positions match TRBD1. In germline, CDR1 is SQVTM, CDR2 ANQGSEA. This CDR3 is built from 12 residues. The V gene end was trimmed by 8 bases and the J gene end by 3 bases; junction bases not matched to a gene: 5. DNA for the CDR3: TGCAGCCTAGGACAGGGCGACACTGAAGCTTTCTTT. Translating gives CSLGQGDTEAFF.

The V gene is TRBV4-1, the J gene TRBJ1-2, with TRBD1 matching over 7 bases. Germline trimming cut 0 bases from V and 5 bases from J; bases unmatched to any gene: 9. Germline V gene data show CDR1 as MGHRA and CDR2 as YSYEKL. This CDR3 has 16 amino acids. In DNA, the CDR3 is TGCGCCAGCAGCCAAGATCGCGACAGGGTGGGGTATGGCTACACCTTC. Encoded protein: CASSQDRDRVGYGYTF.

V usage is TRBV6-4 and J usage is TRBJ2-7; 11 nucleotides agree with TRBD2. The V gene end was trimmed by 6 bases and the J gene end by 6 bases; junction bases not matched to a gene: 4. The CDR3 covers 13 residues. Germline CDR1 MRHNA, CDR2 SNTAGT. CDR3 in DNA: TGTGCCAGCAGCGGACTAGCGGGTTCCGAGCAGTACTTC. This codes for CASSGLAGSEQYF.

This sequence joins TRBV7-8 and TRBJ1-5; 8 positions agree with TRBD1. J gave up 4 bases and V 1 base, and 6 bases lay outside the gene matches. CDR1 is SGHVS and CDR2 is FQNEAQ in the germline V gene. The CDR3 covers 16 residues. In DNA, the CDR3 is TGTGCCAGCAGCTTAGGAGGGGACAGGAGGAATCAGCCCCAGCATTTT. As protein: CASSLGGDRRNQPQHF.

This sequence joins TRBV5-1 and TRBJ2-2; 9 bases map to TRBD1. The CDR3 is 17 amino acids. The germline gives CDR1 SGHRS, CDR2 YFSETQ. V shed 0 bases, J shed 5 bases, and the junction held 8 bases outside the gene matches. CDR3 DNA: TGCGCCAGCAGCTTGGGGCCCGGGACAGGGAGGACCGGGGAGCTGTTTTTT. Translated, it gives CASSLGPGTGRTGELFF.

The chain employs TRBV15 and TRBJ1-4; TRBD1 is a possible D gene (5 bases). Per germline, CDR1 LNHNV and CDR2 YYDKDF (reference sequence). V was pared by 0 bases and J by 3 bases, with 17 bases between. There are 18 residues in the CDR3. CDR3 bases: TGTGCCACCAGCAGAGATACTATCCAGGGAAGACCTAATGAAAAACTGTTTTTT. Translation: CATSRDTIQGRPNEKLFF.

This chain connects TRBV11-2 to TRBJ1-4, with D perhaps matching TRBD1 (6 bases). CDR1 is SGHAT and CDR2 is FQNNGV in the germline V gene. The V end lost 4 bases, the J end lost 11 bases, and 20 bases lay between the germline ends. The CDR3 contains 15 residues. The CDR3 reads CASSSLLQGTGKLFF. In nucleotides, the CDR3 is TGTGCCAGCAGCTCCCTCCTACAGGGTACGGGGAAACTGTTTTTT. The whole variable domain, remainder taken from reference TRBV11-2 and TRBJ1-4, is EAGVAQSPRYKIIEKRQSVAFWCNPISGHATLYWYQQILGQGPKLLIQFQNNGVVDDSQLPKDRFSAERLKGVDSTLKIQPAKLEDSAVYLCASSSLLQGTGKLFFGSGTQLSVL.

The chain employs TRBV30 and TRBJ2-4, with TRBD1 identical over 9 bases. This CDR3 comprises 16 residues. CDR1 and CDR2 (germline): GTSNPN, SVGIG (reference sequence). V shed 2 bases, J shed 1 base, and the junction held 6 bases outside the gene matches. The CDR3 nucleotides are TGTGCCTGGAGTTTCGGGGACAGGGTGGCCAAAAACATTCAGTACTTC. Translated, it gives CAWSFGDRVAKNIQYF.